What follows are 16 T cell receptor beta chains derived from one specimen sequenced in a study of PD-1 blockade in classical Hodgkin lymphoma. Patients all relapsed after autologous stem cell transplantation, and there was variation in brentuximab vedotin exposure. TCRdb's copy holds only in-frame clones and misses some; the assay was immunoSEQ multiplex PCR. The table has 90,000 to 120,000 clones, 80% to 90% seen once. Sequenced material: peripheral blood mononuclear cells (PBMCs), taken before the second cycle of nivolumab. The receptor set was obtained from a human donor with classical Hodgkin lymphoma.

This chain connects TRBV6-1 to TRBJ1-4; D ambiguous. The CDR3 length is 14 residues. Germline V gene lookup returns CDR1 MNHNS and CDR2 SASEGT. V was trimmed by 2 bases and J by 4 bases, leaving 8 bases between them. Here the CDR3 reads CASSELRRNEKLFF. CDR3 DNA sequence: TGTGCCAGCAGTGAACTGCGGCGTAATGAAAAACTGTTTTTT.

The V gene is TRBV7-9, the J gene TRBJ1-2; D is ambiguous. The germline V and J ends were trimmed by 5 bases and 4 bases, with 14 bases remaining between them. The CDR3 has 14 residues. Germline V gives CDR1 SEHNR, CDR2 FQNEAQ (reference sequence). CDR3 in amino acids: CASSQVPQGYGYTF. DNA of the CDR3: TGTGCCAGCAGCCAAGTTCCCCAAGGCTATGGCTACACCTTC.

The CDR3: CASSYLATNEKLFF. CDR3 coding DNA: TGTGCCAGCAGTTACCTTGCAACTAATGAAAAACTGTTTTTT. The genes are TRBV6-5 and TRBJ1-4, with D hard to call. CDR1 and CDR2 from the germline V gene are MNHEY and SVGAGI. CDR3 length: 14 residues. V was pared by 2 bases and J by 0 bases, with 4 bases between.

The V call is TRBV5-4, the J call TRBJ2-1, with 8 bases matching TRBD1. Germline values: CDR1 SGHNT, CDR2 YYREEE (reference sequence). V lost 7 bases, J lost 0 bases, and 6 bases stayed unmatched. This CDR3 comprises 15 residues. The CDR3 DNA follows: TGTGCCAGCGGCACGACAGGGGCCTCCTACAATGAGCAGTTCTTC. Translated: CASGTTGASYNEQFF.

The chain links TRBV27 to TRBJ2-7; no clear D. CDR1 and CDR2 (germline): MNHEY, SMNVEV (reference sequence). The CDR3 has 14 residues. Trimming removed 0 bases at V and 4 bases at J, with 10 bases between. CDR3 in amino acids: CASSLSLSYYEQYF. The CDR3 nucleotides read TGTGCCAGCAGTTTATCGCTCAGCTATTACGAGCAGTACTTC.

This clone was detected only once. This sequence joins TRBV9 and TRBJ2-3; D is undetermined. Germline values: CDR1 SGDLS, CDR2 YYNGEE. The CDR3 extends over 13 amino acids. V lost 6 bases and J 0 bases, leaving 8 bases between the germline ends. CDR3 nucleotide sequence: TGTGCCAGCACCGGATTTAGCACAGATACGCAGTATTTT. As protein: CASTGFSTDTQYF.

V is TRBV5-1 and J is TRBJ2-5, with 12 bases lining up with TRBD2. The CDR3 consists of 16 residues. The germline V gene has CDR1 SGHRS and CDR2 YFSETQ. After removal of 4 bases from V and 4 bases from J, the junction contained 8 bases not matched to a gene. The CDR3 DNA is TGCGCCAGCAGCCCGTCCCCGACTAGCGGGAGAGAGACCCAGTACTTC. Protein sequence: CASSPSPTSGRETQYF. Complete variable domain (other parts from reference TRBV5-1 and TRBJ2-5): KAGVTQTPRYLIKTRGQQVTLSCSPISGHRSVSWYQQTPGQGLQFLFEYFSETQRNKGNFPGRFSGRQFSNSRSEMNVSTLELGDSALYLCASSPSPTSGRETQYFGPGTRLLVL.

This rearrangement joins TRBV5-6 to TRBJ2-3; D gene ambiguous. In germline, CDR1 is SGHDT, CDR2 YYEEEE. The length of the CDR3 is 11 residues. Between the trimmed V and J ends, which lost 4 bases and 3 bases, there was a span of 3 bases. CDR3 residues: CASSTTDTQYF. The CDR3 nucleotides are TGTGCCAGCAGCACTACAGATACGCAGTATTTT.

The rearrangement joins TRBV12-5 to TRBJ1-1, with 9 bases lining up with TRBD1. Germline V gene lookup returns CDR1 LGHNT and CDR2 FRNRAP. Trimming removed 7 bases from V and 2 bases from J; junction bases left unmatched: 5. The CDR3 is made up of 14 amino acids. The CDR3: CASAQQGANTEAFF. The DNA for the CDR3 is TGTGCTAGTGCCCAACAGGGGGCTAACACTGAAGCTTTCTTT.

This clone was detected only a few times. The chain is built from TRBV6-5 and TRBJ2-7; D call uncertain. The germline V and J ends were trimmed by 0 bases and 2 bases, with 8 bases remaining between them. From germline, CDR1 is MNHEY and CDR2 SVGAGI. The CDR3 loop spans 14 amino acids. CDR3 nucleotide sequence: TGTGCCAGCAGTTACTCGCTCGGCACCTACGAGCAGTACTTC. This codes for CASSYSLGTYEQYF.

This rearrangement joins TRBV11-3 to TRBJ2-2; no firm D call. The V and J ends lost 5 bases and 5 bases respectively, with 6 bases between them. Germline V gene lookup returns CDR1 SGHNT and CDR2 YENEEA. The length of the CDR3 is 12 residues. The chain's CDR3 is CASSAETGELFF. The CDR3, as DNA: TGTGCCAGCAGCGCTGAAACCGGGGAGCTGTTTTTT.

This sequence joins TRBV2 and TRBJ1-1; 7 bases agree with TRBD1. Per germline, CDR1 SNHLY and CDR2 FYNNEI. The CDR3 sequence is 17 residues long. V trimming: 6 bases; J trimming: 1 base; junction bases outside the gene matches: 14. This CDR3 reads CASRTPIPGTANTEAFF. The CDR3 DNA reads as TGTGCCAGCAGAACACCTATTCCCGGGACAGCGAACACTGAAGCTTTCTTT. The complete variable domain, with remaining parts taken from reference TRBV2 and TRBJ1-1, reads EPEVTQTPSHQVTQMGQEVILRCVPISNHLYFYWYRQILGQKVEFLVSFYNNEISEKSEIFDDQFSVERPDGSNFTLKIRSTKLEDSAMYFCASRTPIPGTANTEAFFGQGTRLTVV.

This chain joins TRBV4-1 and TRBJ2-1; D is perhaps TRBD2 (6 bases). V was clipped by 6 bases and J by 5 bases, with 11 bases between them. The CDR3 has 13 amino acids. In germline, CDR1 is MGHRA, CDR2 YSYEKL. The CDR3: CASRMGGNNEQFF. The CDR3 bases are TGCGCCAGCAGAATGGGAGGAAACAATGAGCAGTTCTTC.

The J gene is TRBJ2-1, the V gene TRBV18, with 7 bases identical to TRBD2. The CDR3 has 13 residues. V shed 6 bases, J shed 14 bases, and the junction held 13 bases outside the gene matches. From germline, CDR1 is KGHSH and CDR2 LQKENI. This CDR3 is CASSSSEAGNKFF. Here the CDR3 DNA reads TGTGCCAGCTCGTCGAGTGAAGCGGGAAACAAGTTCTTC.

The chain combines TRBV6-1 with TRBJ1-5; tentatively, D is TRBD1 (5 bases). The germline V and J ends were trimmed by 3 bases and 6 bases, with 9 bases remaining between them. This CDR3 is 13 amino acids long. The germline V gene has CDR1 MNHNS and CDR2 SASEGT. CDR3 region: CASSEGHSQPQHF. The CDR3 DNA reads TGTGCCAGCAGTGAGGGGCATAGTCAGCCCCAGCATTTT.

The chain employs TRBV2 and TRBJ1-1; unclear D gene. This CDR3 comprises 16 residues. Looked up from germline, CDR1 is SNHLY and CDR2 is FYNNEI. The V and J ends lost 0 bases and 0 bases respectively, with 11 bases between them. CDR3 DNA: TGTGCCAGCAGTGAAGCGCTTCGGGTCCTGAACACTGAAGCTTTCTTT. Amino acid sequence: CASSEALRVLNTEAFF. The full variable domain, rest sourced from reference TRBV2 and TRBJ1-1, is EPEVTQTPSHQVTQMGQEVILRCVPISNHLYFYWYRQILGQKVEFLVSFYNNEISEKSEIFDDQFSVERPDGSNFTLKIRSTKLEDSAMYFCASSEALRVLNTEAFFGQGTRLTVV.